This TCR beta chain was recovered during a study of radiotherapy plus CTLA-4 blockade in lung cancer. Germline V gives CDR1 ENHRY, CDR2 SYGVKD. V was pared by 3 bases and J by 0 bases, with 15 bases between. The CDR3 runs to 16 residues. General observations from the study: According to reports, early shifts in blood T cell clones, alongside interferon-beta, forecast response most accurately. TCR clones of tumor origin grew in blood after radiotherapy plus ipilimumab.

Assay: immunoSEQ multiplex PCR; the TCRdb copy retains only in-frame clones and omits some. The sample comprises under 100,000 clones, over 80% of which are singletons, and just over 14% rests with the top ten. As to this clone: Antigen specificity is unknown.

Sequencing used peripheral blood, obtained from a patient treated with radiotherapy plus ipilimumab. The receptor was isolated from a human donor with non-small cell lung cancer that progressed on radiotherapy plus ipilimumab. The chain uses TRBV10-3 and TRBJ2-7; tentative D call: TRBD2 (5 bases). The CDR3 here is CAISESGPRSSYEQYF. CDR3 bases: TGTGCCATCAGTGAAAGCGGACCGAGGAGCTCCTACGAGCAGTACTTC.